Listed below are T cell receptor beta chains from one sample, sequenced in a study of Graves' ophthalmopathy and Graves' hyperthyroidism. TCRdb analysed the multiplex PCR reads with MiXCR anew, one entry per CDR3 protein. Of under 350,000 distinct CDR3 sequences in the sample, around a sixth were seen once. The sample comprised peripheral blood. The receptors shown here come from an adult man with Graves' ophthalmopathy. Each CDR3 is given with its conserved first and last residue. The D gene is left open where the match is weak. The size of a clone is reported for some rows only, either as once, few or many, or as a class for expanded clones.

.	TRBV15	many	TRBJ2-7	TGTGCCACCAGCAGAGGTGTCTCGCCAGGGGAGAACTACGAGCAGTACTTC	CATSRGVSPGENYEQYF
.	TRBV6-1	.	TRBJ2-7	TGTGCCAGCACCGATGGGGGAGAGAAGCTCTACGAGCAGTACTTC	CASTDGGEKLYEQYF
.	TRBV2	many	TRBJ1-6	TGTGCCAGCAGAGAGACAGGAGCTTTCTATAATTCACCCCTCCACTTT	CASRETGAFYNSPLHF
.	TRBV12-3/TRBV12-4	few	TRBJ1-1	TGTGCCAGCACCCAGGGCGGCAACATGAACACTGAAGCTTTCTTT	CASTQGGNMNTEAFF
.	TRBV28	many	TRBJ1-2	TGTGCCAGCAGTTTGAGTCGGGAGAACTATGGCTACACCTTC	CASSLSRENYGYTF
.	TRBV24-1	many	TRBJ1-2	TGTGCCACCAGTGATGGGGGCGACTATGGCTACACCTTC	CATSDGGDYGYTF
TRBD2	TRBV6-5	many	TRBJ2-5	TGTGCCAGCAGTCGCCCATCGGGGGGGGAGACCCAGTACTTC	CASSRPSGGETQYF
TRBD1	TRBV6-2/TRBV6-3	many	TRBJ2-4	TGTGCCAGCAGTCGGGACAGGGGAATAGCCAAAAACATTCAGTACTTC	CASSRDRGIAKNIQYF
.	TRBV6-1	many	TRBJ2-2	TGTGCCAGCAGACTAAGGGAGCTGTTTTTT	CASRLRELFF
.	TRBV6-2/TRBV6-3	many	TRBJ2-1	TGTGCCAGCAGTCGATTAGTACTAAGCGCGAGGGCCCATGAGCAGTTCTTC	CASSRLVLSARAHEQFF
.	TRBV19	many	TRBJ2-2	TGTGCCAGTAGTGGGGGCACCGGGGAGCTGTTTTTT	CASSGGTGELFF
TRBD2	TRBV6-5	many	TRBJ2-3	TGTGCCAGCAGTTACTCGGCTAGCGGAGGCACAGATACGCAGTATTTT	CASSYSASGGTDTQYF
.	TRBV12-3/TRBV12-4	many	TRBJ1-5	TGTGCCAGCAGTTCTTTCCTAAGTCAGCCCCAGCATTTT	CASSSFLSQPQHF
TRBD2	TRBV13	many	TRBJ2-5	TGTGCCAGCAGCTTTGCTAGCGGGAGACCCCAAGAGACCCAGTACTTC	CASSFASGRPQETQYF
.	TRBV7-3	many	TRBJ1-6	TGTGCCAGCAGCTTAACCCCGGGCTTCAATTCACCCCTCCACTTT	CASSLTPGFNSPLHF
.	TRBV12-3/TRBV12-4	few	TRBJ2-2	TGTGCCAGCAGTTATCCCCGGACCCGGGCCGGGGAGCTGTTTTTT	CASSYPRTRAGELFF
.	TRBV6-2/TRBV6-3	.	TRBJ2-5	TGTGCCAGCAGTTTTGCGGGGTCAGAGACCCAGTACTTC	CASSFAGSETQYF
.	TRBV28	many	TRBJ2-7	TGTGCCAGCAGTTCCTCGACCAACGAGCAGTACTTC	CASSSSTNEQYF
.	TRBV6-1	.	TRBJ2-7	TGTGCCAGCAGTATCTCCCTCTCCTACGAGCAGTACTTC	CASSISLSYEQYF
.	TRBV6-1	.	TRBJ1-4	TGTGCCAGCAGACAGGGAACAACTAATGAAAAACTGTTTTTT	CASRQGTTNEKLFF
TRBD1	TRBV6-1	many	TRBJ2-5	TGTGCCAGCTCACGCGACAGGGGAGAGACCCAGTACTTC	CASSRDRGETQYF
TRBD1	TRBV12-3/TRBV12-4	many	TRBJ1-1	TGTGCCAGCAGTGGGGGACAGGGGGTGGTAAACACTGAAGCTTTCTTT	CASSGGQGVVNTEAFF
TRBD1	TRBV28	.	TRBJ1-6	TGTGCCAGCAGTACGGACAGGGAATGGGCACCCCTCCACTTT	CASSTDREWAPLHF
TRBD2	TRBV3-1	few	TRBJ2-7	TGTGCCAGCAGCCCCGGGAGCGGGGGCCAACCCTACGAGCAGTACTTC	CASSPGSGGQPYEQYF
TRBD2	TRBV10-3	.	TRBJ2-7	TGTGCCATCAGCGCTAGCGGGGGGGCCTACGAGCAGTACTTC	CAISASGGAYEQYF
.	TRBV29-1	many	TRBJ2-7	TGCAGCGTTATGGGGAGTTCCTACGAGCAGTACTTC	CSVMGSSYEQYF
.	TRBV20-1	many	TRBJ2-7	TGCAGTGCTACGATGTGGGTCGCTGAAGACAAGGGGGAGCAGTACTTC	CSATMWVAEDKGEQYF
TRBD2	TRBV18	.	TRBJ2-7	TGTGCCAGCTCACCAACTAGCGGGAGGATCTCCTACGAGCAGTACTTC	CASSPTSGRISYEQYF
TRBD2	TRBV20-1	many	TRBJ2-5	TGCAGTGCTACAGGGGCGGGGGGCCTGGGGGAGACCCAGTACTTC	CSATGAGGLGETQYF
TRBD2	TRBV4-1	.	TRBJ2-3	TGCGCCAGCAGCCAAGGGCCCCGGGTAGCGGGAGCGGGGGATACGCAGTATTTT	CASSQGPRVAGAGDTQYF
.	TRBV6-5	many	TRBJ1-1	TGTGCCAGCAGTACCAACACTGAAGCTTTCTTT	CASSTNTEAFF
.	TRBV29-1	many	TRBJ1-5	TGCAGCGTTGGGGGGGGGAATCAGCCCCAGCATTTT	CSVGGGNQPQHF
TRBD2	TRBV7-2	many	TRBJ2-5	TGTGCCAGCAGCATTCGACTAGCATTGACCGAAGAGACCCAGTACTTC	CASSIRLALTEETQYF